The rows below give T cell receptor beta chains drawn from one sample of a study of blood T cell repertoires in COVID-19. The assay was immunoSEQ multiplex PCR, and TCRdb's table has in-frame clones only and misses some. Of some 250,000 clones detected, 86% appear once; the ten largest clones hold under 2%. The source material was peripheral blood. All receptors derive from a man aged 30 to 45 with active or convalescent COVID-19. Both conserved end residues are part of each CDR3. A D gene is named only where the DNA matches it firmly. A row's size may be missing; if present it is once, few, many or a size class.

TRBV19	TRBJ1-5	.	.	TGTGCCAGTAGTATATGGGGGGTTGGTCAGCCCCAGCATTTT	CASSIWGVGQPQHF
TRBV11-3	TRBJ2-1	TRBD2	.	TGTGCCAGCAGCTTAAGTAGCGGGGGGGTCAATGAGCAGTTCTTC	CASSLSSGGVNEQFF
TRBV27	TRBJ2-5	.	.	TGTGCCAGCAGTGCCCCGGGGGTAGAGACCCAGTACTTC	CASSAPGVETQYF
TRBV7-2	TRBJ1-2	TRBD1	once	TGTGCCAGCAGCTTAGTTGTACAGGGGTACTATGGCTACACCTTC	CASSLVVQGYYGYTF
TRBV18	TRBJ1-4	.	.	TGTGCCAGCTCACCAGGGGGCGCAGATGAAAAACTGTTTTTT	CASSPGGADEKLFF
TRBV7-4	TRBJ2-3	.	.	TGTGCCAGCAGCTCAGCCCGACTATCGCCTAGCACAGATACGCAGTATTTT	CASSSARLSPSTDTQYF
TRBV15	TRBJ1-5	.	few	TGTGCCACCAGCAGAGATTCTCAGGGCCATCAGCCCCAGCATTTT	CATSRDSQGHQPQHF
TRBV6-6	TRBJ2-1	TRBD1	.	TGTGCCAGCAGTTACTCTTTGACAGGGCGGGAGCAGTTCTTC	CASSYSLTGREQFF
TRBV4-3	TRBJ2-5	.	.	TGCGCCAGCAGCCGGGGGACTGGGAACCAAGAGACCCAGTACTTC	CASSRGTGNQETQYF
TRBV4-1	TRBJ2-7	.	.	TGCGCCAGCAGCCAACGACAATTGGACGAGCAGTACTTC	CASSQRQLDEQYF
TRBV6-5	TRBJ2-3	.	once	TGTGCCAGCACGGAGGGTCTCACAGATACGCAGTATTTT	CASTEGLTDTQYF
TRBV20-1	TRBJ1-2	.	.	TGCAGTGCTAGTCTGAGTTATGGCTACACCTTC	CSASLSYGYTF
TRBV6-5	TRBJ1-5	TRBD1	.	TGTGCCAGCAGATCAACAGGGGAGAGTCAGCCCCAGCATTTT	CASRSTGESQPQHF
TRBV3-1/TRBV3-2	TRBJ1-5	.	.	TGTGCCAGGACACCAAATCAGCCCCAGCATTTT	CARTPNQPQHF
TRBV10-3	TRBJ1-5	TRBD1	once	TGTGCCACCGGACAGGGAAGCAATCAGCCCCAGCATTTT	CATGQGSNQPQHF
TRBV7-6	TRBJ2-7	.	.	TGTGCCAGCAGCTCCCCTCAGCAGGGCTACGAGCAGTACTTC	CASSSPQQGYEQYF
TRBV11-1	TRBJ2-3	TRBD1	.	TGTGCCAGCAGCTTAACAGGACAGGGGACAGATACGCAGTATTTT	CASSLTGQGTDTQYF